Below, 30 T cell receptor beta chains from the same sample are listed, as sequenced in a study of CD8 T cells in ankylosing spondylitis. Points from the study as a whole: Several highly homologous variants formed a TCR beta motif that appeared characteristic of ankylosing spondylitis blood.

TCRdb used MiXCR to reprocess the 5' RACE reads, holding one entry per CDR3 protein. This table holds about 840,000 distinct CDR3 sequences, approximately 12% found once. These TCRs are of unknown antigen specificity. The material sequenced was blood, either unsorted or a sorted T cell fraction (not recorded which). The receptors come from a male donor with ankylosing spondylitis.

The chain employs TRBV5-1 and TRBJ2-1; 8 bases agree with TRBD1. Trimming removed 5 bases from V and 6 bases from J; junction bases left unmatched: 7. The germline V gene encodes CDR1 SGHRS and CDR2 YFSETQ. The CDR3 spans 14 residues. This CDR3 reads CASSSGTGPNEQFF. In nucleotides, the CDR3 is TGCGCCAGCAGTTCCGGGACAGGACCCAATGAGCAGTTCTTC.

This clonotype has a handful of counts. The V and J genes are TRBV12-5 and TRBJ2-1; D may be TRBD2 (5 bases). Between the trimmed V and J ends, which lost 5 bases and 9 bases, there was a span of 11 bases. Germline V gene lookup returns CDR1 LGHNT and CDR2 FRNRAP. CDR3 size: 12 residues. The CDR3 DNA reads as TGTGCTAGTGGTCTCGAACTAGGTGAGCAGTTCTTC. Amino acid sequence: CASGLELGEQFF.

This clonotype has at least ten counts. The chain carries TRBV4-1 and TRBJ2-2; 11 bases agree with TRBD2. The junction had 3 bases not matched to a gene; V was cut back by 1 base and J by 5 bases. Germline-derived CDR1 and CDR2 are MGHRA and YSYEKL. This CDR3 contains 16 residues. In DNA form, the CDR3 reads TGCGCCAGCAGCCAAGTTCGACTAGCGGGGACCGGGGAGCTGTTTTTT. Translated, it gives CASSQVRLAGTGELFF.

This clonotype was seen only a few times. J is TRBJ1-2 and V is TRBV10-3; TRBD1 is a possible D gene (5 bases). The CDR3 sequence is 13 residues long. Germline CDR1 reads ENHRY; CDR2 reads SYGVKD. The V end was cut by 8 bases, the J end by 0 bases, with 10 bases between. The CDR3 DNA sequence: TGTGCCATCTTCGGGACCACTAACTATGGCTACACCTTC. This sequence encodes CAIFGTTNYGYTF.

This clonotype was counted a few times. The chain joins TRBV11-2 to TRBJ2-2; 11 nucleotides match TRBD2. The CDR3 runs to 18 residues. The V gene's germline CDR1 is SGHAT and CDR2 FQNNGV. Germline trimming cut 4 bases from V and 8 bases from J; bases unmatched to any gene: 15. The CDR3 here is CASSSPARYSGRAGELFF. The CDR3 coding sequence is TGTGCCAGCAGCTCACCCGCTAGATATAGCGGGAGGGCGGGGGAGCTGTTTTTT.

This clonotype appeared many times. This chain uses TRBV5-5 with TRBJ2-5, with 8 bases fitting TRBD2. CDR1 is SGHKS and CDR2 is YYEKEE in the germline V gene (reference sequence). V lost 4 bases to trimming and J lost 4 bases; unmatched junction nucleotides: 3. The CDR3 contains 13 residues. The CDR3 sequence is CASSDLAGETQYF. The CDR3, as DNA: TGTGCCAGCAGCGACCTAGCGGGAGAGACCCAGTACTTC.

This clonotype appeared many times. The rearrangement links TRBV20-1 to TRBJ2-7; 11 bases are a match to TRBD2. V was clipped by 6 bases and J by 0 bases; unmatched bases: 7. CDR1 DFQATT and CDR2 SNEGSKA come from the germline V gene (reference sequence). This CDR3 contains 15 residues. Here the CDR3 DNA reads TGCAGTGCCGGGACGGGACTAGCGGACTCCTACGAGCAGTACTTC. This codes for CSAGTGLADSYEQYF.

This clonotype was seen a handful of times. The V and J genes are TRBV3-1 and TRBJ2-7; possibly TRBD2 for D (5 bases). CDR1 and CDR2 from the germline V gene are LGHDT and YNNKEL (reference sequence). V lost 1 base and J lost 7, with 11 bases in between. The CDR3 spans 13 residues. The CDR3 DNA is TGTGCCAGCAGCCAAGGGCAACTAGGGGAGCAGTACTTC. It encodes CASSQGQLGEQYF.

This clonotype was seen at least ten times. The chain has TRBV12-3 or TRBV12-4 and TRBJ2-1, with 7 bases fitting TRBD2. V was clipped by 3 bases and J by 5 bases; unmatched bases: 7. The CDR3 is 15 residues long. DNA for the CDR3: TGTGCCAGCAGTTTTGCGTGGGGGGGGGACAATGAGCAGTTCTTC. As protein: CASSFAWGGDNEQFF.

This clonotype was seen ten or more times. This chain uses TRBV29-1 with TRBJ2-3; 8 bases are shared with TRBD2. Germline CDR1 is SQVTM and CDR2 is ANQGSEA. With V trimmed by 5 bases and J by 2 bases, 6 bases remained unmatched. The CDR3 covers 14 residues. The chain's CDR3 is CSVTERESTDTQYF. The CDR3 DNA is TGCAGCGTTACAGAGCGGGAGTCCACAGATACGCAGTATTTT.

The chain is built from TRBV9 and TRBJ1-3; D remains ambiguous. CDR3 length: 17 amino acids. Germline loops: CDR1 SGDLS, CDR2 YYNGEE. Trimming cost V 0 bases and J 1 base, with 14 bases left between them. The CDR3 reads CASSVETLGFSGNTIYF. The CDR3, as DNA: TGTGCCAGCAGCGTAGAAACCTTAGGCTTTTCTGGAAACACCATATATTTT.

The rearrangement links TRBV20-1 to TRBJ2-2; a weak D match, TRBD1 (6 bases). V gave up 4 bases and J gave up 6 bases, with 9 bases separating them. Germline CDR1 and CDR2: DFQATT and SNEGSKA (reference sequence). This CDR3 region has 12 residues. CDR3 sequence (DNA): TGCAGTGCTATGGGGGCTCCCGGGGAGCTGTTTTTT. This encodes CSAMGAPGELFF.

This clonotype was picked up a small number of times. The chain carries TRBV6-5 and TRBJ1-1, with unresolved D. Germline values: CDR1 MNHEY, CDR2 SVGAGI. The CDR3 spans 14 residues. The V end was cut by 2 bases, the J end by 4 bases, with 11 bases between. The CDR3 here is CASSYERVSTEAFF. DNA of the CDR3: TGTGCCAGCAGTTACGAAAGGGTGAGCACTGAAGCTTTCTTT.

This clonotype showed up just a few times. The chain uses TRBV2 and TRBJ1-1; a weak D match, TRBD1 (6 bases). Trimming pared 1 base from V and 4 bases from J, leaving 13 bases between. From germline, CDR1 is SNHLY and CDR2 FYNNEI. The CDR3 is 15 amino acids. CDR3 bases: TGTGCCAGCAGTGAAGGGGGGGCGCGGGTCACTGAAGCTTTCTTT. This sequence encodes CASSEGGARVTEAFF. Based on the CDR3 plus reference TRBV2 and TRBJ1-1, the full variable domain is EPEVTQTPSHQVTQMGQEVILRCVPISNHLYFYWYRQILGQKVEFLVSFYNNEISEKSEIFDDQFSVERPDGSNFTLKIRSTKLEDSAMYFCASSEGGARVTEAFFGQGTRLTVV.

This clonotype has just a few counts. The germline gene is not matched at one end of the junction; a read error may be the cause. V is TRBV7-7 and J is TRBJ2-2, with TRBD1 identical over 8 bases. The germline V gene has CDR1 SSHAT and CDR2 FNYEAQ (reference sequence). The CDR3 covers 16 residues. The CDR3 region has the DNA TGTGCTAGCAGCACAGGACAGGGCTTAGATACCGGGGAGCTGTTTTTT. It encodes CASSTGQGLDTGELFF.

A few counts support this clonotype. The rearrangement links TRBV15 to TRBJ2-3; 10 bases are shared with TRBD1. J gave up 5 bases and V 5 bases, and 7 bases lay outside the gene matches. In germline, CDR1 is LNHNV, CDR2 YYDKDF (reference sequence). This CDR3 comprises 15 residues. CDR3 loop: CATSPDRGRVDTQYF. The DNA for the CDR3 is TGTGCCACCAGCCCTGACAGGGGGCGAGTAGATACGCAGTATTTT.

This chain connects TRBV20-1 to TRBJ2-3; TRBD2 agrees at 8 bases. Germline trimming cut 3 bases from V and 5 bases from J; bases unmatched to any gene: 7. Germline assignment: CDR1 DFQATT and CDR2 SNEGSKA (reference sequence). CDR3 size: 14 residues. In nucleotides, the CDR3 is TGCAGTGCTAGCGGGGGGGCCATCGGAGATACGCAGTATTTT. Its translation: CSASGGAIGDTQYF.

This chain links TRBV27 with TRBJ1-2; no clear D gene. Per germline, CDR1 MNHEY and CDR2 SMNVEV (reference sequence). Trimming cost V 6 bases and J 4 bases, with 9 bases left between them. This CDR3 has 12 amino acids. CDR3: CASRGPGYGYTF. CDR3 coding DNA: TGTGCCAGCAGAGGACCCGGCTATGGCTACACCTTC.

The gene calls are TRBV20-1 and TRBJ2-2, with D possibly matching TRBD2 (6 bases). Deletions cut 0 bases from V and 5 bases from J, with 13 bases between. Germline CDR1 and CDR2: DFQATT and SNEGSKA (reference sequence). This CDR3 region has 15 residues. The CDR3 region has the DNA TGCAGTGCTAGAGATTGGCGGGCGGGGACCGGGGAGCTGTTTTTT. It encodes CSARDWRAGTGELFF.

There are a few counts of this clonotype. The chain uses TRBV20-1 and TRBJ1-5, with D uncertain. The CDR3 covers 13 residues. V shed 0 bases and J shed 5 bases, with 8 bases lying between them. Germline CDR1 and CDR2: DFQATT and SNEGSKA (reference sequence). In DNA form, the CDR3 reads TGCAGTGCTAGAGATTTCTCCCATCAGCCCCAGCATTTT. Translation gives CSARDFSHQPQHF.

The CDR3: CSAARGAMNGELFF. The CDR3 bases are TGCAGTGCGGCCCGGGGAGCTATGAACGGGGAGCTGTTTTTT. The rearrangement joins TRBV20-1 to TRBJ2-2, with D possibly being TRBD2 (5 bases). Germline V lookup: CDR1 DFQATT, CDR2 SNEGSKA (reference sequence). V lost 6 bases and J 7 bases, leaving 18 bases between the germline ends. This CDR3 has 14 residues.

V and J are TRBV5-1 and TRBJ2-7; D gene uncertain. Germline V gene lookup returns CDR1 SGHRS and CDR2 YFSETQ. This CDR3 comprises 12 residues. Trimming pared 0 bases from V and 7 bases from J, leaving 8 bases between. The CDR3 is CASSLATSEQYF. DNA for the CDR3: TGCGCCAGCAGCTTGGCTACAAGTGAGCAGTACTTC.

This clonotype has ten or more counts. The chain joins TRBV29-1 to TRBJ1-1; D call uncertain. CDR3 length: 13 residues. The V end lost 5 bases, the J end lost 1 base, and 11 bases lay between the germline ends. Germline-derived CDR1 and CDR2 are SQVTM and ANQGSEA. The CDR3 DNA reads as TGCAGCGTTTCAGGTCAGCCGAACACTGAAGCTTTCTTT. It is translated as CSVSGQPNTEAFF.

This clonotype was counted only a few times. The rearrangement uses TRBV20-1 and TRBJ1-2, with D possibly matching TRBD1 (6 bases). Germline loops: CDR1 DFQATT, CDR2 SNEGSKA (reference sequence). This CDR3 is built from 16 residues. V lost 4 bases and J lost 4, with 22 bases in between. The CDR3 DNA is TGCAGTGCTACAGAGATCGCCCCTTCCAGGGGCTATGGCTACACCTTC. Translation gives CSATEIAPSRGYGYTF.

This clonotype showed up just a few times. This chain connects TRBV4-1 to TRBJ2-3; possibly TRBD2 for D (5 bases). The V gene's germline CDR1 is MGHRA and CDR2 YSYEKL. The CDR3 has 15 amino acids. The V gene lost 4 bases and the J gene lost 0 bases, with 11 bases spanning the gap. The CDR3 DNA reads TGCGCCAGCAGCCGCCGGGGTACTAGCACAGATACGCAGTATTTT. Translating gives CASSRRGTSTDTQYF.

The rearrangement joins TRBV24-1 to TRBJ2-1; no clear D. Germline values: CDR1 KGHDR, CDR2 SFDVKD. CDR3 length: 18 residues. Trimming cost V 4 bases and J 5 bases, with 23 bases left between them. CDR3 in amino acids: CATSDPTITAEYNNEQFF. The CDR3 DNA reads as TGTGCCACCAGTGACCCTACGATAACAGCCGAGTACAACAATGAGCAGTTCTTC.

This clonotype was observed a few times. This rearrangement joins TRBV7-6 to TRBJ2-2, with a weak D call TRBD2 (6 bases). CDR3 length equals 14 residues. Germline-derived CDR1 and CDR2 are SGHVS and FNYEAQ. V dropped 11 bases and J dropped 0 bases, with 13 bases sitting between them. CDR3 loop: CAGLRTTNTGELFF. The CDR3, as DNA: TGTGCCGGCCTACGGACTACGAACACCGGGGAGCTGTTTTTT. The complete variable domain, with remaining parts taken from reference TRBV7-6 and TRBJ2-2, reads GAGVSQSPRYKVTKRGQDVALRCDPISGHVSLYWYRQALGQGPEFLTYFNYEAQQDKSGLPNDRFSAERPEGSISTLTIQRTEQRDSAMYRCAGLRTTNTGELFFGEGSRLTVL.

This clonotype was detected a few times. This sequence joins TRBV4-3 and TRBJ2-5, with D tentatively TRBD1 (5 bases). V gave up 1 base and J gave up 3 bases, with 12 bases separating them. The CDR3 is made up of 15 amino acids. Germline loops: CDR1 LGHNA, CDR2 YSLEER. The CDR3 reads CASSQVWTPKETQYF. The CDR3 DNA follows: TGCGCCAGCAGCCAAGTATGGACACCCAAAGAGACCCAGTACTTC.

The rearrangement uses TRBV11-2 and TRBJ2-1; TRBD2 is a possible D gene (6 bases). Looked up from germline, CDR1 is SGHAT and CDR2 is FQNNGV. The V end was cut by 2 bases, the J end by 0 bases, with 11 bases between. The CDR3 consists of 16 residues. CDR3: CASSLPGGPSYNEQFF. In DNA, the CDR3 is TGTGCCAGCAGCTTACCCGGGGGACCCTCCTACAATGAGCAGTTCTTC.

This clonotype was seen a few times. V and J are TRBV19 and TRBJ2-2; D possibly corresponds to TRBD1 (6 bases). Trimming cost V 6 bases and J 5 bases, with 13 bases left between them. Germline V gives CDR1 LNHDA, CDR2 SQIVND (reference sequence). The CDR3 runs 14 residues. CDR3 sequence (DNA): TGTGCCAGTAGGTTAACAGGGTTTACCGGGGAGCTGTTTTTT. Translated, it gives CASRLTGFTGELFF.